This T cell receptor (beta chain) was observed in a study of T-cell memory formation after mild COVID-19. Points from the study as a whole: CD4/CD8 balance held among clones contracting day 15 to 85, and later expanders leaned CD4+. CM and EM subsets held most contracting CD4+ clones; EMRA held CD8+ ones.

Germline assignment: CDR1 SGHDT and CDR2 YYEEEE. The CDR3 runs 15 residues. V was cut by 0 bases and J by 4 bases, with 13 bases left in between. On this clonotype: The antigen is undetermined.

TCRalpha and TCRbeta libraries used 5'RACE with constant-segment primers and UMIs. TCRdb fed the 5' RACE reads into MiXCR, producing one record per CDR3 protein. The table includes some 82,000 distinct CDR3 sequences, roughly 13% detected once. Material for sequencing was PBMCs or a T cell subset sorted from them (not recorded which). The gene calls are TRBV5-6 and TRBJ1-1; D call uncertain. The receptor's source is a man aged 18-30 years who had mild COVID-19 (a few samples of this study predate the infection). Cell type and time point are not known. The CDR3 nucleotides are TGTGCCAGCAGCTTGGTCAACTCTTTCGGCACTGAAGCTTTCTTT. This sequence encodes CASSLVNSFGTEAFF.